The 5 T cell receptor beta chains below all came from one sample that was sequenced in a study of cytomegalovirus exposure and HLA in healthy donors. Use of 60 Vbeta and 13 Jbeta primers characterized the PCR. The assay was immunoSEQ multiplex PCR, and TCRdb's table has in-frame clones only and misses some. The sample has about 190,000 clones, roughly three quarters seen once. The sample taken for sequencing was PBMCs. These receptors were taken from a woman in her late teens or twenties in good health and CMV-seronegative.

The V call is TRBV5-1, the J call TRBJ2-5; D is perhaps TRBD1 (6 bases). Between the trimmed V and J ends, which lost 3 bases and 5 bases, there was a span of 14 bases. CDR1 SGHRS and CDR2 YFSETQ come from the germline V gene. The CDR3 runs 14 residues. CDR3 sequence reads: CASSYQQGRETQYF. In DNA, the CDR3 is TGCGCCAGCAGCTATCAACAGGGTCGGGAGACCCAGTACTTC.

CDR3 sequence: CASSLRTSGGTNTGELFF. CDR3 DNA: TGTGCCAGCAGCTTACGGACTAGCGGGGGAACGAACACCGGGGAGCTGTTTTTT. The rearrangement joins TRBV13 to TRBJ2-2, with 13 bases identical to TRBD2. In germline, CDR1 is PRHDT, CDR2 FYEKMQ (reference sequence). The CDR3 totals 18 residues. V lost 2 bases and J lost 0; bases outside the gene matches: 3.

The J gene is TRBJ2-5, the V gene TRBV28; no definite D call. The J call is doubtful: the DNA matches TRBJ2-7 better. Germline values: CDR1 MDHEN, CDR2 SYDVKM. CDR3 size: 15 residues. CDR3 in amino acids: CASSLRRRLSYEQYF. The CDR3 bases are TGTGCCAGCAGTTTACGGCGGAGACTCTCCTACGAGCAGTACTTC.

V usage is TRBV28 and J usage is TRBJ1-2, with unresolved D. The germline V gene encodes CDR1 MDHEN and CDR2 SYDVKM. This CDR3 contains 16 residues. Trimming cost V 5 bases and J 2 bases, with 18 bases left between them. The DNA for the CDR3 is TGTGCCAGCAGTCCTCTCCCCGGTGCGGGCAACTATGGCTACACCTTC. This codes for CASSPLPGAGNYGYTF.

The CDR3 is CASSFVSPSGSSSYEQYF. The CDR3 region has the DNA TGTGCCAGCAGCTTTGTTTCGCCTAGCGGGAGTTCCTCCTACGAGCAGTACTTC. The chain joins TRBV12-1 to TRBJ2-7; TRBD2 reflects the table's D call only, with no check against the DNA. TRBV12-1 is deemed a pseudogene. The CDR3 extends over 18 amino acids.